The rows below give T cell receptor beta chains drawn from one sample of a study of cytomegalovirus exposure and HLA in healthy donors. Sequencing was performed with immunoSEQ multiplex PCR; in TCRdb, only in-frame clones are kept and a portion is missing. There are about 220,000 clones in the sample; about 86% occur only once, and less than 3% lies in the top ten. The specimen sequenced was PBMCs. These TCRs come from a man younger than 35 in good health and CMV-seronegative. The CDR3 runs from the conserved cysteine through the conserved F or W. A D gene is named only where the DNA matches it firmly. For some rows the clone size is stated as once, few or many, or as a class when expanded; others skip it.

j_call clone_size d_call v_call cdr3_nt cdr3_aa
TRBJ2-1 NA NA TRBV5-1 TGCGCCAGCAGCTTGAAGGGAGTCGACAATGAGCAGTTCTTC CASSLKGVDNEQFF
TRBJ2-3 NA TRBD2 TRBV7-3 TGTGCCAGCAGCCAGAGGGGAGGGAACACAGATACGCAGTATTTT CASSQRGGNTDTQYF
TRBJ2-1 NA NA TRBV27 TGTGCCAGCAGTTTAGGCCTAGCTGGTGTCGGTGAGCAGTTCTTC CASSLGLAGVGEQFF
TRBJ1-2 NA TRBD1 TRBV20-1 TGCAGTGCTTCGACAGGGTTGGGCTACACCTTC CSASTGLGYTF
TRBJ1-3 NA NA TRBV18 TGTGCCAGCTCGCCTAGAGGGGGCTCTGGAAACACCATATATTTT CASSPRGGSGNTIYF
TRBJ1-1 NA TRBD1 TRBV7-9 TGTGCCAGCAGCTACCGACAGGGGTACACTGAAGCTTTCTTT CASSYRQGYTEAFF
TRBJ2-6 NA NA TRBV27 TGTGCCAGCGGAGTCTCTGGGGCCAACGTCCTGACTTTC CASGVSGANVLTF
TRBJ2-1 NA NA TRBV4-3 TGCGCCAGCAGCCAAGATAGCCAGAACTCCTACAATGAGCAGTTCTTC CASSQDSQNSYNEQFF
TRBJ1-2 NA NA TRBV9 TGTGCCAGCAGCGTAAGGGGCGGCGGCGGCTACACCTTC CASSVRGGGGYTF
TRBJ1-5 NA NA TRBV21-1 TGTGCCAGCACCGAAGGGGGCAGGGTGGGTCAGCCCCAGCATTTT CASTEGGRVGQPQHF
TRBJ2-1 NA TRBD1 TRBV4-3 TGCGCCAGCAGCCCCAACGGGGGGACAGGGAACAATGAGCAGTTCTTC CASSPNGGTGNNEQFF
TRBJ1-5 NA NA TRBV6-6 TGTGCCAGCCAAGAGGGATCCAATCAGCCCCAGCATTTT CASQEGSNQPQHF
TRBJ1-3 NA NA TRBV19 TGTGCCAGTAGTATGGGAGTGTTCGGAAACACCATATATTTT CASSMGVFGNTIYF
TRBJ2-5 NA NA TRBV18 TGTGCCAGCTCACCACCCAGCGCCAGCCAAGAGACCCAGTACTTC CASSPPSASQETQYF
TRBJ1-5 NA TRBD1 TRBV5-5 TGTGCCAGCAGCCCGGGACAGCCTAATCAGCCCCAGCATTTT CASSPGQPNQPQHF
TRBJ2-2 few TRBD2 TRBV7-2 TGTGCCAGCAGCTTATGGCTAGCGGGCAACACCGGGGAGCTGTTTTTT CASSLWLAGNTGELFF
TRBJ1-4 NA TRBD1 TRBV7-2 TGTGCCAGCACTCAGGGGGCGAGAGAAAAACTGTTTTTT CASTQGAREKLFF
TRBJ2-7 NA TRBD1 TRBV28 TGTGCCAGCAGTATGGCCCGAGCAGGGGGCCACGAGCAGTACTTC CASSMARAGGHEQYF
TRBJ2-7 NA TRBD2 TRBV28 TGTGCCAGCAGTTTAGGTGGAGCGTCCATGGGCGGGAGACGGGACGAGCAGTACTTC CASSLGGASMGGRRDEQYF
TRBJ2-2 once NA TRBV4-3 TGCGCCAGCAGCCAAGATCTTCCAGGGCGATCGGTGAACACCGGGGAGCTGTTTTTT CASSQDLPGRSVNTGELFF
TRBJ1-1 NA NA TRBV6-5 TGTGCCAGCAGTTACTCGGGGCGGAACACTGAAGCTTTCTTT CASSYSGRNTEAFF
TRBJ2-7 NA TRBD1 TRBV29-1 TGCAGCGTAGAGGGACAGGGAGGAGAGCAGTACTTC CSVEGQGGEQYF
TRBJ2-5 NA TRBD1 TRBV29-1 TGCAGCGTCGTCGTAGGGACAGGGCCTTTTGAGACCCAGTACTTC CSVVVGTGPFETQYF
TRBJ2-3 few TRBD2 TRBV4-3 TGCGCCAGCAGCCAGACTAGCGGGAGTACAGATACGCAGTATTTT CASSQTSGSTDTQYF
TRBJ2-5 NA NA TRBV29-1 TGCAGCGTGCAGGGTTCAGAGACCCAGTACTTC CSVQGSETQYF
TRBJ1-5 once TRBD1 TRBV7-9 TGTGCCAGCAGCTCACAGGGGGAGCAGCCCCAGCATTTT CASSSQGEQPQHF
TRBJ2-5 NA NA TRBV5-1 TGCGCCAGCAGCCCGTACCAAGAGACCCAGTACTTC CASSPYQETQYF
TRBJ2-1 NA TRBD2 TRBV29-1 TGCAGCGTTGATCGGGCGGGAGGGCCCGATGAGCAGTTCTTC CSVDRAGGPDEQFF
TRBJ2-1 NA TRBD2 TRBV27 TGTGCCAGCAGTACGGGTACCGGACTAGCGGGTTATCGGTCGCTAGAGCAGTTCTTC CASSTGTGLAGYRSLEQFF
TRBJ2-7 NA NA TRBV14 TGTGCCAGCAGCCAAGTGGCAGGGATTCACGAGCAGTACTTC CASSQVAGIHEQYF
TRBJ1-1 NA NA TRBV5-1 TGCGCCAGCAGCTTTTGGCAGAACACTGAAGCTTTCTTT CASSFWQNTEAFF
TRBJ2-1 NA TRBD2 TRBV27 TGTGCCAGCAGCCCCGGGACTAGTCCGGATCATGAGCAGTTCTTC CASSPGTSPDHEQFF
TRBJ1-2 NA NA TRBV6-5 TGTGCCAGCGGGAGGCGGCGGGAGGGCTATGGCTACACCTTC CASGRRREGYGYTF
TRBJ1-1 once TRBD1 TRBV9 TGTGCCAGCAGCGTAGCCCCGGGGACAGGGGTCATTTTAAACACTGAAGCTTTCTTT CASSVAPGTGVILNTEAFF
TRBJ2-3 NA NA TRBV7-8 TGTGCCAGCAGCTTAGACAGGACGGGGGTCCGGAGGTATTTT CASSLDRTGVRRYF
TRBJ2-1 NA TRBD1 TRBV9 TGTGCCAGCAGCTCGACAGGGGGCTACAATGAGCAGTTCTTC CASSSTGGYNEQFF
TRBJ2-7 NA TRBD2 TRBV7-2 TGTGCCAGCAGCCGGGGGGGTCCCTACGAGCAGTACTTC CASSRGGPYEQYF
TRBJ2-7 NA TRBD1 TRBV27 TGTGCCAGCCTCTTAACAGGGGGCGGCTACGAGCAGTACTTC CASLLTGGGYEQYF
TRBJ2-1 NA NA TRBV4-3 TGCGCCAGCAGCCAAGATTTCAGGGGTACCTACAATGAGCAGTTCTTC CASSQDFRGTYNEQFF
TRBJ2-1 NA TRBD2 TRBV6-5 TGTGCCAGCAGTTACTCCGAGCGGGAGTCCAATGAGCAGTTCTTC CASSYSERESNEQFF
TRBJ2-1 NA TRBD2 TRBV4-3 TGCGCCAGCAGCCAAGACGGGGCTAGCGGGGGGCCCAATGAGCAGTTCTTC CASSQDGASGGPNEQFF
TRBJ2-7 NA NA TRBV21-1 TGTGCCAGCAGCCCCGGAGGATCCTACGAGCAGTACTTC CASSPGGSYEQYF
TRBJ2-5 NA NA TRBV13 TGTGCCAGCAGCTTGGACGGACTGCCGGGTTGGGAGACCCAGTACTTC CASSLDGLPGWETQYF
TRBJ1-2 NA NA TRBV4-1 TGCGCCAGCAGCCAAGATTTCATAGCTAACTATGGCTACACCTTC CASSQDFIANYGYTF
TRBJ2-2 NA TRBD2 TRBV11-2 TGTGCCATCGCCGGGACTACCCACACCGGGGAGCTGTTTTTT CAIAGTTHTGELFF
TRBJ1-2 NA NA TRBV11-2 TGTGCCAGCAGCCCGACTACAGGGCCCTATGGCTACACCTTC CASSPTTGPYGYTF
TRBJ2-7 NA TRBD1 TRBV6-1 TGTGCCAGCAGTGGCCTCCGGGACAGGGAATCCGAGCAGTACTTC CASSGLRDRESEQYF
TRBJ1-6 few NA TRBV7-9 TGTGCCAGCAGCACCCTAACGGACGAGGGTTCACCCCTCCACTTT CASSTLTDEGSPLHF